This entry lists 2 T cell receptor beta chains sequenced from one sample in a study of early T cells in non-severe SARS-CoV-2 infection. TCRdb called the 5' RACE reads again in MiXCR, with one record for every CDR3 protein. The sample holds almost 30,000 distinct CDR3 sequences, approximately 5.2% seen once. Sequences were obtained from whole blood. These receptors came from an adult who was a healthcare worker with PCR-confirmed SARS-CoV-2 infection or an uninfected control (not recorded which).

The rearrangement links TRBV20-1 to TRBJ2-5, with D possibly being TRBD1 (6 bases). V lost 3 bases to trimming and J lost 4 bases, with 9 bases between them. CDR3 length: 12 amino acids. Germline CDR1 reads DFQATT; CDR2 reads SNEGSKA (reference sequence). The CDR3 nucleotides are TGCAGTGCTAGTCACAGGGTAGAGACCCAGTACTTC. Translated: CSASHRVETQYF.

This clonotype was seen at least ten times. The chain combines TRBV20-1 with TRBJ2-7; maybe TRBD1 (6 bases). This CDR3 has 10 amino acids. CDR1 is DFQATT and CDR2 is SNEGSKA in the germline V gene (reference sequence). V was pared by 4 bases and J by 6 bases, with 7 bases between. CDR3 in DNA: TGCAGTGCTAACAGGGCCGAGCAGTACTTC. This codes for CSANRAEQYF.